This T cell receptor (beta chain) is drawn from a study of blood T cell repertoires in COVID-19. In the study overall: COVID-19 samples, acute and convalescent, were from the United States, Italy and Spain. T cells, B-cell-depleted T cells, or PBMCs supplied cDNA or gDNA.

CDR3 size: 16 residues. Trimming cost V 4 bases and J 8 bases, with 20 bases left between them. Germline CDR1 reads MGHRA; CDR2 reads YSYEKL. The authors' processing: Amplification of reference gene primers was used by the study to estimate nucleated cell counts. Here immunoSEQ multiplex PCR was the method, and the copy in TCRdb shows in-frame clones only, minus some. That table furnishes V, J and clone size, whereas the DNA furnished D and trimming. The sample gives a few hundred thousand clones, about 89% of which show up once; 2% to 3% is in the top ten. The sequencing sample was made of peripheral blood. This rearrangement joins TRBV4-1 to TRBJ1-4; D gene ambiguous. The source of this sequence is a woman between 50 and 59 years old with acute or convalescent COVID-19. Here the CDR3 reads CASSPRAGVRGEKLFF. The CDR3 bases are TGCGCCAGCAGCCCCCGTGCCGGGGTTCGGGGAGAAAAACTGTTTTTT.